The TCR beta chain under discussion was sequenced for a study of beta chain features in type 1 diabetes. There are a few counts of this clone. Its antigen is as yet unknown. The study reverse transcribed the entire isolated RNA, so it sequenced expressed TCRB transcripts. An average approximately 3.7 million reads came from naive, central memory and regulatory T cell samples. Some clones are missing from TCRdb's copy, which holds only in-frame ones; the method was immunoSEQ multiplex PCR. The sample includes 600,000 or so clones, around an eighth of them seen just once. The CDR3 extends over 13 amino acids. The V gene's germline CDR1 is SGHDT and CDR2 YYEEEE. Trimming pared 1 base from V and 6 bases from J, leaving 8 bases between. Study-wide points: Patients' naive, central memory and Treg TCRB repertoires seemed closer to one another than those of healthy donors. High TCR expression in some cells could lead to their over-representation in cDNA sequencing. Among patients with Type 1 diabetes, TCRB CDR3s were moderately but significantly shorter in every one of the four CD4+ subsets.

A sort by CD45RO/CCR7/CD25/CD127/CD95/CD27 yielded CD4+ naive, central memory, regulatory and stem cell-like memory cells. This clonotype was sampled from a man younger than 45 with type 1 diabetes. The chain employs TRBV5-6 and TRBJ1-5, with D unresolved. The specimen sequenced was naive CD4+ T cells from blood. The CDR3 nucleotides are TGTGCCAGCAGCTTGTCGGATTCTCAGCCCCAGCATTTT. Amino acids: CASSLSDSQPQHF.